These 27 T cell receptor beta chains share one sample of origin, sequenced in a study of blood T cell repertoires in COVID-19 (dated by TCRdb to the early 2020s). Receptor amplification or capture employed the immunoSEQ multiplex PCR assay. TCRdb took this table from immuneACCESS and kept in-frame rearrangements with V and J called. Such tables lack part of the clones; where checked against another copy, unresolved V genes explain under half of the gap, and the rest is unexplained. This sample is represented by approximately 100,000 clones; approximately 91% of them were singletons. Roughly 0.99% of the sample is in the top ten clones. Sequenced: peripheral blood. The receptor source for this set is a man between 60 and 75 years old with acute or convalescent COVID-19.

This clone was found once. The chain recombines TRBV5-1 with TRBJ2-7; the D gene is possibly TRBD1 (6 bases). This CDR3 spans 15 amino acids. The germline gives CDR1 SGHRS, CDR2 YFSETQ. Trimming removed 4 bases at V and 1 base at J, with 15 bases between. The CDR3 coding sequence is TGCGCCAGCAGCCCGAGCCCAGGGGCGTCCTACGAGCAGTACTTC. Protein sequence: CASSPSPGASYEQYF.

This chain links TRBV2 with TRBJ2-1; TRBD2 matches at 11 bases. The junction had 3 bases not matched to a gene; V was cut back by 5 bases and J by 3 bases. Germline V CDR1 and CDR2: SNHLY, FYNNEI. The CDR3 runs 15 residues. CDR3 sequence: CASSSGTSGYNEQFF. The CDR3 DNA reads TGTGCCAGCAGTTCCGGGACTAGCGGCTACAATGAGCAGTTCTTC.

The chain joins TRBV25-1 to TRBJ2-7, with 7 bases aligning to TRBD2. CDR3 length equals 14 residues. V gave up 1 base and J gave up 4 bases; unmatched junction bases: 4. Germline V lookup: CDR1 MGHDK, CDR2 SYGVNS. In DNA form, the CDR3 reads TGTGCCAGCAGTGAATGGGGCGGGAGTTACGAGCAGTACTTC. Residues: CASSEWGGSYEQYF.

This clone was detected only once. This chain connects TRBV6-5 to TRBJ1-2; D not resolved. The germline gives CDR1 MNHEY, CDR2 SVGAGI. The V and J ends lost 5 bases and 8 bases respectively, with 12 bases between them. CDR3 length: 12 amino acids. CDR3 sequence reads: CASSPSTRGYTF. Here the CDR3 DNA reads TGTGCCAGCAGTCCCTCGACTCGGGGCTACACCTTC.

The V call is TRBV27, the J call TRBJ1-2, with 7 positions matching TRBD1. The CDR3 has 13 residues. The V and J ends lost 6 bases and 1 base, in that order; junction bases with no gene match: 2. CDR1 is MNHEY and CDR2 is SMNVEV in the germline V gene (reference sequence). This chain's CDR3 is CASRRQGNYGYTF. The DNA of the CDR3 is TGTGCCAGCAGGCGACAGGGTAACTATGGCTACACCTTC.

The chain employs TRBV6-4 and TRBJ2-7; TRBD1 is a possible D gene (6 bases). Trimming pared 1 base from V and 2 bases from J, leaving 21 bases between. The CDR3 is 18 residues long. In germline, CDR1 is MRHNA, CDR2 SNTAGT. The CDR3 coding sequence is TGTGCCAGCAGTGACTGCAACTCCGGGGACACCCGGACCTACGAGCAGTACGTC. Translating gives CASSDCNSGDTRTYEQYV.

The chain employs TRBV11-3 and TRBJ2-1, with 8 bases aligning to TRBD2. Trimming at V came to 0 bases and at J to 9 bases, leaving 10 bases not matched to a gene. The germline V gene has CDR1 SGHNT and CDR2 YENEEA. The CDR3 contains 16 residues. The CDR3 region has the DNA TGTGCCAGCAGCTTAGACGGTCCAGCGGGAGTTGCTGAGCAGTTCTTC. This sequence encodes CASSLDGPAGVAEQFF.

This chain uses TRBV15 with TRBJ2-1; maybe TRBD2 (5 bases). The CDR3 is 14 amino acids. Germline V CDR1 and CDR2: LNHNV, YYDKDF (reference sequence). The ends were cut back, 2 bases at V and 4 bases at J, with 9 bases in the middle. The CDR3 DNA reads TGTGCCACCAGCAGACCCGGGATATACAATGAGCAGTTCTTC. This translates into CATSRPGIYNEQFF. The full variable domain, its missing parts supplied by reference TRBV15 and TRBJ2-1, is DAMVIQNPRYQVTQFGKPVTLSCSQTLNHNVMYWYQQKSSQAPKLLFHYYDKDFNNEADTPDNFQSRRPNTSFCFLDIRSPGLGDTAMYLCATSRPGIYNEQFFGPGTRLTVL.

The chain recombines TRBV7-3 with TRBJ2-5, with 8 bases matching TRBD2. Germline V CDR1 and CDR2: SGHTA, FQGTGA. The V segment lost 5 bases and the J segment 5 bases; nucleotides outside the gene matches: 7. CDR3 length: 14 amino acids. DNA for the CDR3: TGTGCCAGCAGCCCCCAAGCGGGAGTGGAGACCCAGTACTTC. This encodes CASSPQAGVETQYF. Complete variable domain (other parts from reference TRBV7-3 and TRBJ2-5): GAGVSQTPSNKVTEKGKYVELRCDPISGHTALYWYRQSLGQGPEFLIYFQGTGAADDSGLPNDRFFAVRPEGSVSTLKIQRTERGDSAVYLCASSPQAGVETQYFGPGTRLLVL.

The genes are TRBV28 and TRBJ1-1; D may be TRBD1 (5 bases). Germline assignment: CDR1 MDHEN and CDR2 SYDVKM. The CDR3 is made up of 15 amino acids. Between the trimmed V and J ends, which lost 1 base and 4 bases, there was a span of 13 bases. Here the CDR3 reads CASSLLQGGSTEAFF. The CDR3 region has the DNA TGTGCCAGCAGTTTATTGCAGGGCGGGAGCACTGAAGCTTTCTTT.

This chain links TRBV2 with TRBJ2-2, with D perhaps TRBD1 (5 bases). Trimming pared 1 base from V and 6 bases from J, leaving 15 bases between. The CDR3 is 16 amino acids. The germline gives CDR1 SNHLY, CDR2 FYNNEI. The CDR3 here is CASSEEGARVAGELFF. CDR3 DNA sequence: TGTGCCAGCAGTGAAGAAGGGGCGCGAGTAGCCGGGGAGCTGTTTTTT.

This rearrangement joins TRBV19 to TRBJ2-3; TRBD2 is a possible D gene (6 bases). V shed 0 bases and J shed 8 bases, with 21 bases lying between them. CDR3 length: 17 amino acids. Germline lookup yields CDR1 LNHDA and CDR2 SQIVND (reference sequence). Here the CDR3 DNA reads TGTGCCAGTAGTATAGATCGATCTACTAGCACTACCCCTACGCAGTATTTT. Its protein product is CASSIDRSTSTTPTQYF.

The CDR3 protein is CASSPQGASEQFF. In DNA, the CDR3 is TGTGCCAGCAGTCCCCAGGGGGCTAGTGAGCAGTTCTTC. The V call is TRBV6-1, the J call TRBJ2-1; TRBD1 matches 8 bases. Germline CDR1 reads MNHNS; CDR2 reads SASEGT. The junction had 6 bases not matched to a gene; V was cut back by 5 bases and J by 9 bases. This CDR3 is 13 amino acids long.

V gene TRBV28 combines with J gene TRBJ1-2, with D hard to call. The CDR3 is made up of 12 amino acids. Germline CDR1 MDHEN, CDR2 SYDVKM. The V gene lost 5 bases and the J gene lost 5 bases, with 9 bases spanning the gap. CDR3 residues: CASSRTEYGYTF. CDR3 sequence (DNA): TGTGCCAGCAGTAGAACAGAGTATGGCTACACCTTC.

The chain recombines TRBV28 with TRBJ2-1, with D perhaps TRBD2 (5 bases). Trimming took off 7 bases at V and 5 bases at J, with 12 bases between the two ends. The CDR3 is made up of 13 amino acids. In germline, CDR1 is MDHEN, CDR2 SYDVKM. CDR3 sequence: CASTTGNHNEQFF. The CDR3 DNA reads as TGTGCCAGCACGACCGGGAACCACAATGAGCAGTTCTTC. The variable domain in full, with the rest retrieved from reference TRBV28 and TRBJ2-1, is DVKVTQSSRYLVKRTGEKVFLECVQDMDHENMFWYRQDPGLGLRLIYFSYDVKMKEKGDIPEGYSVSREKKERFSLILESASTNQTSMYLCASTTGNHNEQFFGPGTRLTVL.

The chain recombines TRBV6-5 with TRBJ2-1; TRBD1 aligns across 8 bases. Losses at the gene ends were 0 bases for V and 8 bases for J; bases not matched to a gene: 3. Germline V CDR1 and CDR2: MNHEY, SVGAGI. The CDR3 is 14 amino acids. CDR3 protein: CASSYSAGGDEQFF. CDR3 nucleotide sequence: TGTGCCAGCAGTTACTCGGCAGGGGGCGATGAGCAGTTCTTC.

The rearrangement links TRBV5-6 to TRBJ2-1; 10 nucleotides agree with TRBD1. The trim removed 1 base at V and 3 bases at J, leaving 1 base unmatched. The CDR3 contains 15 residues. The germline gives CDR1 SGHDT, CDR2 YYEEEE. CDR3 sequence: CASSLRDRGYNEQFF. The CDR3 DNA reads as TGTGCCAGCAGCTTGAGGGACAGGGGCTACAATGAGCAGTTCTTC.

About this clone: The sample contains more than one DNA sequence encoding this CDR3. The V call is TRBV19, the J call TRBJ2-7; 9 bases align to TRBD1. This CDR3 comprises 13 residues. J was trimmed by 6 bases and V by 5 bases; bases with no gene match: 5. CDR1 is LNHDA and CDR2 is SQIVND in the germline V gene (reference sequence). CDR3 coding DNA: TGTGCCAGTAGTGCGGACAGGGGAGGCGAGCAGTACTTC. Residues: CASSADRGGEQYF.

The rearrangement joins TRBV18 to TRBJ2-2, with 11 bases aligning to TRBD2. The CDR3 length is 17 residues. Germline CDR1 reads KGHSH; CDR2 reads LQKENI. V lost 3 bases to trimming and J lost 3 bases; unmatched junction nucleotides: 6. CDR3 nucleotide sequence: TGTGCCAGCTCACCCCTCCTGACTAGCGGGGACACCGGGGAGCTGTTTTTT. It translates to CASSPLLTSGDTGELFF.

The V gene is TRBV7-2, the J gene TRBJ2-7, with D perhaps TRBD1 (6 bases). The V gene's germline CDR1 is SGHTA and CDR2 FQGNSA. Trimming pared 5 bases from V and 5 bases from J, leaving 13 bases between. The CDR3 has 13 amino acids. CDR3 protein: CASSPTGIHEQYF. CDR3 nucleotides: TGTGCCAGCAGCCCGACAGGCATTCACGAGCAGTACTTC.

The gene calls are TRBV11-3 and TRBJ1-1; D gene uncertain. The CDR3 totals 14 residues. The germline V gene has CDR1 SGHNT and CDR2 YENEEA. The germline V and J ends were trimmed by 6 bases and 2 bases, with 13 bases remaining between them. CDR3 region: CASSALRANTEAFF. The CDR3 DNA is TGTGCCAGCAGTGCCCTTAGAGCTAACACTGAAGCTTTCTTT.

The chain joins TRBV30 to TRBJ1-2, with 9 nucleotides matching TRBD1. This CDR3 spans 13 amino acids. The ends lost 2 bases at V and 8 bases at J; junction bases unmatched: 6. Germline CDR1 reads GTSNPN; CDR2 reads SVGIG (reference sequence). This chain's CDR3 is CAWSQDRGAGYTF. The CDR3 DNA reads as TGTGCCTGGAGTCAGGACAGGGGAGCAGGCTACACCTTC.

The chain has TRBV29-1 and TRBJ2-1; D may be TRBD1 (6 bases). Trimming shortened V by 1 base and J by 14 bases, and 15 bases separated the two germline ends. The CDR3 runs 12 residues. Germline V CDR1 and CDR2: SQVTM, ANQGSEA. The CDR3 DNA sequence: TGCAGCGTTGAAGGGACAGCCTTAGTCGAGTTCTTC. The encoded protein is CSVEGTALVEFF.

The chain has TRBV5-4 and TRBJ2-5, with TRBD2 matching over 14 bases. Per the germline V gene, CDR1 is SGHNT and CDR2 is YYREEE (reference sequence). Trimming at V came to 4 bases and at J to 4 bases, leaving 6 bases not matched to a gene. The CDR3 contains 16 residues. CDR3 DNA sequence: TGTGCCAGCAGCCCACGACTAGCGGGAGGGTTAGAGACCCAGTACTTC. It yields the protein CASSPRLAGGLETQYF.

Regarding this clone: This CDR3 is also generated by other DNA sequences in the sample. The chain combines TRBV27 with TRBJ2-7; 10 nucleotides line up with TRBD1. CDR1 is MNHEY, CDR2 SMNVEV, per germline (reference sequence). J was trimmed by 2 bases and V by 3 bases; bases with no gene match: 1. This CDR3 has 14 residues. The CDR3 DNA reads TGTGCCAGCAGTTTTGGGACAGGGGCCTACGAGCAGTACTTC. Its protein product is CASSFGTGAYEQYF.

The chain combines TRBV9 with TRBJ1-2; 7 nucleotides line up with TRBD1. The CDR3 sequence is 15 residues long. V was pared by 3 bases and J by 3 bases, with 8 bases of the junction left unmatched. Germline V gene lookup returns CDR1 SGDLS and CDR2 YYNGEE. Here the CDR3 DNA reads TGTGCCAGCAGCGCTTCAGGGGGTGTCGACTATGGCTACACCTTC. Residues: CASSASGGVDYGYTF.

As to this clone: Other nucleotide sequences in the sample specify the same CDR3. The rearrangement joins TRBV18 to TRBJ2-7; D is uncertain. The CDR3 is 12 amino acids. Germline loops: CDR1 KGHSH, CDR2 LQKENI. With 6 bases removed from V and 0 bases from J, the gap between germline ends came to 6 bases. The CDR3 nucleotides read TGTGCCAGCTCTCCGAGCTCCTACGAGCAGTACTTC. The encoded protein is CASSPSSYEQYF.